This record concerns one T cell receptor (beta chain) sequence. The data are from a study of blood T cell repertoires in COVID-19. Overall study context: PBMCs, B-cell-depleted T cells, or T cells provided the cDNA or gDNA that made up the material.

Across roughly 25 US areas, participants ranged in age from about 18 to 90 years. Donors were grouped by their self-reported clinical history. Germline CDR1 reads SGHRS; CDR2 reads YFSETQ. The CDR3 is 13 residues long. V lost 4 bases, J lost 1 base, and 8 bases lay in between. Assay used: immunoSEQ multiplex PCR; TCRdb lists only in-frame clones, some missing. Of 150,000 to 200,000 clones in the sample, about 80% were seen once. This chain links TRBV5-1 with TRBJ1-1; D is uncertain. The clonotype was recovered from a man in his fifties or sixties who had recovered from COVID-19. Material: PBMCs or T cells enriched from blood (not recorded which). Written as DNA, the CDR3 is TGCGCCAGCAGCACGGGGAAGAACACTGAAGCTTTCTTT. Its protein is CASSTGKNTEAFF.